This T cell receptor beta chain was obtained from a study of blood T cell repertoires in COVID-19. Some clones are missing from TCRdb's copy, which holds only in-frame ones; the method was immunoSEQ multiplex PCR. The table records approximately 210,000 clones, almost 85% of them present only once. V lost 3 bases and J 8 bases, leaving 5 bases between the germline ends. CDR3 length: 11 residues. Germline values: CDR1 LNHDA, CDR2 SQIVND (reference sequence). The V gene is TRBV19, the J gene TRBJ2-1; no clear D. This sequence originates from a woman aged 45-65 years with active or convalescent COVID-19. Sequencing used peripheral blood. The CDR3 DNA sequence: TGTGCCAGTAGTATTAGCCATGAGCAGTTCTTC. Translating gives CASSISHEQFF.